These 13 T cell receptor beta chains came from one sample sequenced in a study of T-cell reconstitution after alpha-beta-depleted transplantation in children. Using unique molecular identifiers, the investigators prepared the TCRbeta library. Each CDR3 protein is one row after TCRdb ran MiXCR on the PCR reads. Of roughly 500,000 distinct CDR3 sequences listed, approximately 12% were seen once; the top ten hold less than 6.5%. The sequencing here drew on PBMCs from the stem cell graft donor, taken from the stem cell graft. All receptors come from a human donor who donated a stem cell graft to a child with combined immunodeficiency.

The rearrangement uses TRBV10-3 and TRBJ1-2; D not resolved. Between the trimmed V and J ends, which lost 4 bases and 6 bases, there was a span of 9 bases. There are 12 residues in the CDR3. CDR1 and CDR2 from the germline V gene are ENHRY and SYGVKD. In nucleotides, the CDR3 is TGTGCCATCAGTGGGAGTAGGGATGGCTACACCTTC. Its protein product is CAISGSRDGYTF.

This clonotype has only a few counts. V is TRBV28 and J is TRBJ1-5, with D unresolved. V gave up 6 bases and J gave up 1 base, with 10 bases separating them. The CDR3 contains 14 residues. CDR1 MDHEN and CDR2 SYDVKM come from the germline V gene. The CDR3 sequence: CASRRKMSNQPQHF. CDR3 nucleotides: TGTGCCAGCAGACGTAAGATGAGCAATCAGCCCCAGCATTTT.

The J gene is TRBJ2-7, the V gene TRBV7-2; D is unclear. The V gene's germline CDR1 is SGHTA and CDR2 FQGNSA. V was shortened by 2 bases and J by 2 bases, with 13 bases between the two germline ends. The CDR3 has 15 residues. Written as DNA, the CDR3 is TGTGCCAGCAGCTTACAGGTACCTCCGGCCTACGAGCAGTACTTC. It codes for CASSLQVPPAYEQYF.

This clonotype has just a few counts. J is TRBJ2-2 and V is TRBV4-3; D unclear. CDR1 is LGHNA, CDR2 YSLEER, per germline. The CDR3 is 15 residues long. V was shortened by 1 base and J by 0 bases, with 6 bases between the two germline ends. The CDR3: CASSQGYANTGELFF. The CDR3 DNA reads as TGCGCCAGCAGCCAAGGGTACGCGAACACCGGGGAGCTGTTTTTT.

This clonotype was counted many times. The rearrangement uses TRBV6-1 and TRBJ2-1; D unclear. Per the germline V gene, CDR1 is MNHNS and CDR2 is SASEGT. This CDR3 is 14 amino acids long. With 6 bases removed from V and 0 bases from J, the gap between germline ends came to 9 bases. CDR3: CASRPRLSYNEQFF. The CDR3, as DNA: TGTGCCAGCAGGCCGAGGCTCTCCTACAATGAGCAGTTCTTC.

This clonotype has at least ten counts. The V and J genes are TRBV29-1 and TRBJ1-5; 7 nucleotides line up with TRBD1. The V gene's germline CDR1 is SQVTM and CDR2 ANQGSEA. The CDR3 contains 16 residues. V was pared by 8 bases and J by 0 bases, with 13 bases of the junction left unmatched. The CDR3 spells CSTPGQVDYSNQPQHF. CDR3 DNA: TGCAGCACACCTGGACAGGTCGACTATAGCAATCAGCCCCAGCATTTT.

This chain connects TRBV29-1 to TRBJ2-5; D is tentatively TRBD1 or TRBD2 (5 bases each). This CDR3 contains 12 residues. The germline CDR1 and CDR2 sequences are SQVTM and ANQGSEA. V was pared by 6 bases and J by 5 bases, with 13 bases between. CDR3 region: CSVSEAGETQYF. The CDR3 DNA is TGCAGCGTGTCGGAGGCAGGGGAGACCCAGTACTTC.

This clonotype appeared a few times. The chain carries TRBV5-1 and TRBJ2-4; a possible D gene is TRBD1 (5 bases). The CDR3 spans 14 residues. In germline, CDR1 is SGHRS, CDR2 YFSETQ. V was clipped by 2 bases and J by 5 bases, with 11 bases between them. In nucleotides, the CDR3 is TGCGCCAGCAGCTTACGGACAAAGGAAAACATTCAGTACTTC. Residues: CASSLRTKENIQYF.

The chain links TRBV6-4 to TRBJ2-1; D may match TRBD1 or TRBD2 (5 bases each). There are 13 residues in the CDR3. V lost 0 bases, J lost 11 bases, and 11 bases lay in between. The germline V gene has CDR1 MRHNA and CDR2 SNTAGT. In DNA, the CDR3 is TGTGCCAGCAGTGACTCCGGGACGTCTAAGCAGTTCTTC. This encodes CASSDSGTSKQFF.

This clonotype was found many times. The J gene is TRBJ2-2, the V gene TRBV9, with a tentative D call TRBD2 (6 bases). Germline CDR1 and CDR2: SGDLS and YYNGEE. The germline V and J ends were trimmed by 0 bases and 4 bases, with 10 bases remaining between them. The CDR3 runs to 15 residues. The CDR3 loop reads CASSVAGVPTGELFF. Here the CDR3 DNA reads TGTGCCAGCAGCGTAGCGGGGGTACCCACCGGGGAGCTGTTTTTT.

In nucleotides, the CDR3 is TGTGCCAGCAGTTTGGGGGAGGGCTACACCTTC. Translating gives CASSLGEGYTF. This chain links TRBV6-6 with TRBJ1-2; TRBD1 might be the D (5 bases). The V and J ends lost 4 bases and 8 bases respectively, with 8 bases between them. Germline CDR1 and CDR2: MNHNY and SVGAGI (reference sequence). This CDR3 contains 11 residues.

V and J are TRBV5-1 and TRBJ2-1; no clear D. The V gene's germline CDR1 is SGHRS and CDR2 YFSETQ. This CDR3 region has 11 residues. Trimming shortened V by 6 bases and J by 9 bases, and 10 bases separated the two germline ends. CDR3 sequence (DNA): TGCGCCAGCACCCTCGGTCCTGAGCAGTTCTTC. Translation gives CASTLGPEQFF.

CDR3 loop: CASSRLAGPIDTQYF. Here the CDR3 DNA reads TGTGCCAGCAGTCGACTAGCGGGCCCGATAGATACGCAGTATTTT. The rearrangement uses TRBV12-3 or TRBV12-4 and TRBJ2-3; TRBD2 aligns across 10 bases. V gave up 5 bases and J gave up 5 bases; unmatched junction bases: 7. The CDR3 runs to 15 residues.